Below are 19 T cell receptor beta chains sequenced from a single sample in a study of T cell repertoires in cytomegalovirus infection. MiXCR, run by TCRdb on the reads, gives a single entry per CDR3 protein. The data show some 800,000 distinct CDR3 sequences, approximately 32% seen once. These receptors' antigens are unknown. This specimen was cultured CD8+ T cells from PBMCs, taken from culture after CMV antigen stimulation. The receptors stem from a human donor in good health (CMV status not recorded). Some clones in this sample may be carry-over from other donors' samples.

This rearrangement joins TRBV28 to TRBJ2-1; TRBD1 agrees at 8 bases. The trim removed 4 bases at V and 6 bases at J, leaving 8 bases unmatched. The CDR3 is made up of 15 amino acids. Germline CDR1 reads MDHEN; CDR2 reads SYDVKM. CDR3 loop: CASSSTPGQVNEQFF. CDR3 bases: TGTGCCAGCAGTTCCACCCCGGGACAGGTCAATGAGCAGTTCTTC.

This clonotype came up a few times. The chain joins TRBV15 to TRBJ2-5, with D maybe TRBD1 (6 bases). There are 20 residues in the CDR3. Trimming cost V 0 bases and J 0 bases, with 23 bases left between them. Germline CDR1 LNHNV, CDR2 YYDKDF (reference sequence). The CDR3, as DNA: TGTGCCACCAGCAGAGATCAAAACTGGACAGCCGAAAAGTACCAAGAGACCCAGTACTTC. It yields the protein CATSRDQNWTAEKYQETQYF.

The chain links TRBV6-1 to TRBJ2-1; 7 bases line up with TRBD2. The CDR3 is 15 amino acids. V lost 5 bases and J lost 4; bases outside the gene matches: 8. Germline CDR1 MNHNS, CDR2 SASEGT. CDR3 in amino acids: CASSLLAGEYNEQFF. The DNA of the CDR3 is TGTGCCAGCAGTTTGCTCGCGGGAGAATACAATGAGCAGTTCTTC.

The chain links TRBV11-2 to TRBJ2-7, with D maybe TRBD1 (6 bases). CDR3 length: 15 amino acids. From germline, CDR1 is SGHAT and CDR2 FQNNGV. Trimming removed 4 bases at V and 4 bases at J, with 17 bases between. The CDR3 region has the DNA TGTGCCAGCAGCTCGCCGGTGGGACACCTGTACGAGCAGTACGTC. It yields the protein CASSSPVGHLYEQYV.

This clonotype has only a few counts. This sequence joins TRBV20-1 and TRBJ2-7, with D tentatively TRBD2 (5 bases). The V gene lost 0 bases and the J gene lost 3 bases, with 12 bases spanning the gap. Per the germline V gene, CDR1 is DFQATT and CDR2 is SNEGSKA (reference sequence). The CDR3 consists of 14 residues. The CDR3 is CSARDRDGYYEQYV. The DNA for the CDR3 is TGCAGTGCTAGAGATCGGGATGGATACTACGAGCAGTACGTC.

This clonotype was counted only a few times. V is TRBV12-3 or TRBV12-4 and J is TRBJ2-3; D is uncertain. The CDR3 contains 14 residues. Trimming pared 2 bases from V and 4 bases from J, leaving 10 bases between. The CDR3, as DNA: TGTGCCAGCAGTTTAACCGTAAGGGCAGATACGCAGTATTTT. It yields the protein CASSLTVRADTQYF.

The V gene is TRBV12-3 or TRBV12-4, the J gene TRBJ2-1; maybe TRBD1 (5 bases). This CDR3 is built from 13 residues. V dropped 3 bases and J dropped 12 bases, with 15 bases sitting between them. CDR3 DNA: TGTGCCAGCAGTTTCCAGGGCTTGATAGGGCAGTTCTTC. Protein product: CASSFQGLIGQFF.

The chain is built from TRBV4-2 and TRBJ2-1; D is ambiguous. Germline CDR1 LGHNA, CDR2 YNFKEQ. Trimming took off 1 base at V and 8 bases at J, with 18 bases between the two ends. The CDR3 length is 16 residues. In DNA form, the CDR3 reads TGTGCCAGCAGCCAAGGGATGCTAGGGTCTACCGATGAGCAGTTCTTC. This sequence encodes CASSQGMLGSTDEQFF.

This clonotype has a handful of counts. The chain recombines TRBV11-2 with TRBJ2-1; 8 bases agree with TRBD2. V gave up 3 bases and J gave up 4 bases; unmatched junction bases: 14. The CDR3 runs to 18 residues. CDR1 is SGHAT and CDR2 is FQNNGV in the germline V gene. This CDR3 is CASSFPRDGGARYNEQFF. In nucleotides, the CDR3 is TGTGCCAGCAGCTTCCCCCGTGACGGGGGGGCTAGGTACAATGAGCAGTTCTTC.

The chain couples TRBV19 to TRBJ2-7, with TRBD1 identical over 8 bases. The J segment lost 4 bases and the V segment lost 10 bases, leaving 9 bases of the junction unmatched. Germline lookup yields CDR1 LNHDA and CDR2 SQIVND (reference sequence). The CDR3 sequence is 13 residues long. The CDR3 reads CATSGDRGYEQYF. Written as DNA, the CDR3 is TGTGCCACCTCCGGAGACAGGGGTTACGAGCAGTACTTC.

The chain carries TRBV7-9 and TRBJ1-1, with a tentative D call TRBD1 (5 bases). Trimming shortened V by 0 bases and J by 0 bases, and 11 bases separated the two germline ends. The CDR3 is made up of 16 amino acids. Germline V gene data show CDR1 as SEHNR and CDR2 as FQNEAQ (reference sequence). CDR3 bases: TGTGCCAGCAGCTTAGCCCTGGGGGAGTTGAACACTGAAGCTTTCTTT. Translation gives CASSLALGELNTEAFF.

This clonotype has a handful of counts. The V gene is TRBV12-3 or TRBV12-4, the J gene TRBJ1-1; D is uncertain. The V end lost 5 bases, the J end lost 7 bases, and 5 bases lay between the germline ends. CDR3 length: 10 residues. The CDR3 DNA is TGTGCCAGCAGTGCCAATGAAGCTTTCTTT. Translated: CASSANEAFF.

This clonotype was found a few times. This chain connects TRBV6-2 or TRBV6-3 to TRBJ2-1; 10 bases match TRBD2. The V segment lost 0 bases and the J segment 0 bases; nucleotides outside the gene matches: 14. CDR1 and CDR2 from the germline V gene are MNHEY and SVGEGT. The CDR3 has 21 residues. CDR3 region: CASSYSIYLASGGDSYNEQFF. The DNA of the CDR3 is TGTGCCAGCAGTTACTCGATCTACTTGGCTAGCGGGGGAGACTCCTACAATGAGCAGTTCTTC.

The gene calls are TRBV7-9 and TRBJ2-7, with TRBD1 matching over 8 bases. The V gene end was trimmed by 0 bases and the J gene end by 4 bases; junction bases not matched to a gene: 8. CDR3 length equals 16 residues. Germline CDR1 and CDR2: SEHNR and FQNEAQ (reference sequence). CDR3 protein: CASSLAGGQVSYEQYF. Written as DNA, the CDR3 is TGTGCCAGCAGCTTAGCTGGGGGACAGGTTTCTTACGAGCAGTACTTC.

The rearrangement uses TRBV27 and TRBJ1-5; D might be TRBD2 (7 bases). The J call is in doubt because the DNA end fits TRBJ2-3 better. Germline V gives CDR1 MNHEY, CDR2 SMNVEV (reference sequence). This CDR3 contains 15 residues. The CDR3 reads CASSSGGGRDQPQYF. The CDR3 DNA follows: TGTGCCAGCAGTTCTGGGGGGGGGCGCGATCAGCCCCAGTATTTT.

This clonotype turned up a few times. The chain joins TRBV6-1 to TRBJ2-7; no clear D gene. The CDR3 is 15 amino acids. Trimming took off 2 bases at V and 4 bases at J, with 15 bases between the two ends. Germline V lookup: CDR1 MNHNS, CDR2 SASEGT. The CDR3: CASSEYEALVYEQYV. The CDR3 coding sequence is TGTGCCAGCAGTGAATACGAGGCGTTGGTTTACGAGCAGTACGTC.

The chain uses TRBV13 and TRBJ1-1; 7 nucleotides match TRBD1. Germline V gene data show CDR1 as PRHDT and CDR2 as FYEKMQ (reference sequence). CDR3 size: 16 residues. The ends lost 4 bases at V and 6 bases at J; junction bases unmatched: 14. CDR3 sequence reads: CASSSGHQGDGAEAFF. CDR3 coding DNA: TGTGCCAGCAGCTCTGGACACCAGGGGGACGGCGCTGAAGCTTTCTTT.

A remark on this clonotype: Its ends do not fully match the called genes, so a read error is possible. CDR3 bases: TGTGCCTGCAGTTACTCAGGCCAGAAGGGCTATGGCTACACCTTC. The encoded protein is CACSYSGQKGYGYTF. V gene TRBV6-2 or TRBV6-3 combines with J gene TRBJ1-2, with unresolved D. In germline, CDR1 is MNHEY, CDR2 SVGEGT. CDR3 length equals 15 residues.

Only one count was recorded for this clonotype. In nucleotides, the CDR3 is TGTGCCAGCAGCCCCGAAAATTCCGGGACGGCGAACACCGGGGAGCTGTTTTTT. The encoded protein is CASSPENSGTANTGELFF. The chain joins TRBV13 to TRBJ2-2; D tentatively fits TRBD1 or TRBD2 (5 bases each). V lost 5 bases, J lost 0 bases, and 19 bases lay in between. This CDR3 is 18 amino acids long. CDR1 is PRHDT and CDR2 is FYEKMQ in the germline V gene (reference sequence). The complete variable domain, with remaining parts taken from reference TRBV13 and TRBJ2-2, reads AAGVIQSPRHLIKEKRETATLKCYPIPRHDTVYWYQQGPGQDPQFLISFYEKMQSDKGSIPDRFSAQQFSDYHSELNMSSLELGDSALYFCASSPENSGTANTGELFFGEGSRLTVL.